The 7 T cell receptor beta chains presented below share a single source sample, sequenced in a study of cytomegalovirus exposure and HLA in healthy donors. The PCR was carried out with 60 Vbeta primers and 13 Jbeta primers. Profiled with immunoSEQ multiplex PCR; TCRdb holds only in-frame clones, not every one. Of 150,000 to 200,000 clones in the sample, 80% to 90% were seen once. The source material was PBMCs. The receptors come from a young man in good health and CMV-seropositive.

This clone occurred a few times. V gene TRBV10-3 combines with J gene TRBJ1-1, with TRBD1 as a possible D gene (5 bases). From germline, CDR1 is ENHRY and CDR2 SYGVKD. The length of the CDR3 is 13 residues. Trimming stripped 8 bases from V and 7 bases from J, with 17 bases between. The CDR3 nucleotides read TGTGCCATCCGTTTGGGGGGTTCGGGTGAAGCTTTCTTT. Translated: CAIRLGGSGEAFF.

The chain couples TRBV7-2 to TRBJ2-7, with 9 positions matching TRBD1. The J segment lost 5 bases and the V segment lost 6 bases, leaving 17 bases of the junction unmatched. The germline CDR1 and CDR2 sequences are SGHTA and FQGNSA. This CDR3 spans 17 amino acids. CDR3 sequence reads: CASRQPGQGSGFNEQYF. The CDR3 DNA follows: TGTGCCAGCAGACAACCGGGACAGGGCTCGGGATTCAACGAGCAGTACTTC.

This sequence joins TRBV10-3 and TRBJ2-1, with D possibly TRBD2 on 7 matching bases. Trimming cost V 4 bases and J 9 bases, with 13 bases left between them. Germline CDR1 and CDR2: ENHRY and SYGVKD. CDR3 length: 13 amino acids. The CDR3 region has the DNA TGTGCCATCAGTGGCGCGGGGGCAGGTGAGCAGTTCTTC. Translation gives CAISGAGAGEQFF.

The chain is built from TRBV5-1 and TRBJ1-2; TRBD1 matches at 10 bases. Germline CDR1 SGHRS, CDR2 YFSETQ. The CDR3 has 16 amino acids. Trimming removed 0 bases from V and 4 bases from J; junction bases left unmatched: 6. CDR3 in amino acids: CASSLGGTGESYGYTF. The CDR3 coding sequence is TGCGCCAGCAGCTTGGGGGGGACAGGGGAGTCCTATGGCTACACCTTC.

The CDR3 region has the DNA TGTGCCAGCAGCTTAGCCGGGACAGGGGGTAATGAGCAGTTCTTC. It yields the protein CASSLAGTGGNEQFF. The V gene is TRBV7-9, the J gene TRBJ2-1; 11 bases match TRBD1. The germline V gene encodes CDR1 SEHNR and CDR2 FQNEAQ (reference sequence). The CDR3 length is 15 residues. V dropped 0 bases and J dropped 7; count of bases not matched to a gene: 2.

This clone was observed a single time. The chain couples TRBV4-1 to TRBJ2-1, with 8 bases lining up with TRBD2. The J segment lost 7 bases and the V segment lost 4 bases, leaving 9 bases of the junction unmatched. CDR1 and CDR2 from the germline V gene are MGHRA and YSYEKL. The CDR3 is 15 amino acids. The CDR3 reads CASSRGSGGRNEQFF. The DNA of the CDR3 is TGCGCCAGCAGCCGAGGATCGGGGGGGCGGAATGAGCAGTTCTTC.

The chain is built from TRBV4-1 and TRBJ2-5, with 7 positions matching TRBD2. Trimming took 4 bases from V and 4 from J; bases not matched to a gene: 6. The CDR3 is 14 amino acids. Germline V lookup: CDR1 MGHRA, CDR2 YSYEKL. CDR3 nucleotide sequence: TGCGCCAGCAGCCGGGAGGGTTTTCCAGAGACCCAGTACTTC. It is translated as CASSREGFPETQYF.